These 10 T cell receptor beta chains originate from one sample sequenced in a study of blood T cell repertoires in COVID-19. Sequencing used immunoSEQ multiplex PCR; TCRdb keeps in-frame clones, though not all of them. This sample carries under 450,000 clones, approximately 89% of them seen once, and the ten largest clones take approximately 1.5%. The specimen was peripheral blood. The source of these receptors is a woman in her thirties or forties with COVID-19, enrolled during active disease.

The chain joins TRBV7-2 to TRBJ1-3; 8 bases align to TRBD1. The CDR3 is 17 residues long. Germline CDR1 reads SGHTA; CDR2 reads FQGNSA. J gave up 2 bases and V 5 bases, and 11 bases lay outside the gene matches. CDR3 DNA sequence: TGTGCCAGCAGCCCACAACCTACACAGGGGGCTGGAAACACCATATATTTT. Translated: CASSPQPTQGAGNTIYF. The full variable domain, completed using reference TRBV7-2 and TRBJ1-3, is GAGVSQSPSNKVTEKGKDVELRCDPISGHTALYWYRQSLGQGLEFLIYFQGNSAPDKSGLPSDRFSAERTGGSVSTLTIQRTQQEDSAVYLCASSPQPTQGAGNTIYFGEGSWLTVV.

This clone was found a few times. The chain carries TRBV5-1 and TRBJ1-2; TRBD1 aligns across 7 bases. Germline V gives CDR1 SGHRS, CDR2 YFSETQ. V shed 6 bases, J shed 10 bases, and the junction held 9 bases outside the gene matches. CDR3 size: 12 residues. The CDR3 nucleotides are TGCGCCAGCACCGCCCGGGGACAGCACTACACCTTC. Protein product: CASTARGQHYTF.

The gene calls are TRBV29-1 and TRBJ1-1, with D perhaps matching TRBD1 (5 bases). This CDR3 region has 15 residues. The V gene's germline CDR1 is SQVTM and CDR2 ANQGSEA. Trimming left V 7 bases short and J 4 bases short, with 22 bases between. CDR3 sequence: CSAAPLEGQSTEAFF. DNA for the CDR3: TGCAGCGCCGCCCCCCTGGAGGGGCAGAGCACTGAAGCTTTCTTT.

Details on this clone: The sample has other DNA sequences that encode this CDR3 too. The chain employs TRBV4-3 and TRBJ2-1, with D uncertain. This CDR3 spans 13 amino acids. V dropped 2 bases and J dropped 4 bases, with 6 bases sitting between them. Germline CDR1 and CDR2: LGHNA and YSLEER. This chain's CDR3 is CASSQPLYNEQFF. The DNA for the CDR3 is TGCGCCAGCAGCCAACCGTTGTACAATGAGCAGTTCTTC.

The J gene is TRBJ2-1, the V gene TRBV18; TRBD2 matches 9 bases. The J segment lost 9 bases and the V segment lost 4 bases, leaving 7 bases of the junction unmatched. CDR3 length: 14 residues. Germline assignment: CDR1 KGHSH and CDR2 LQKENI. The CDR3 bases are TGTGCCAGCTCACTCCGTAGCGGGAGCGGTGAGCAGTTCTTC. It specifies CASSLRSGSGEQFF.

The gene calls are TRBV6-6 and TRBJ2-2, with D tentatively TRBD1 (5 bases). Germline values: CDR1 MNHNY, CDR2 SVGAGI (reference sequence). The CDR3 is made up of 15 amino acids. Trimming pared 2 bases from V and 0 bases from J, leaving 7 bases between. The CDR3 bases are TGTGCCAGCAGTTACGTGACAGCGAACACCGGGGAGCTGTTTTTT. Translating gives CASSYVTANTGELFF.

This rearrangement joins TRBV6-5 to TRBJ1-6; TRBD1 might be the D (5 bases). The V gene's germline CDR1 is MNHEY and CDR2 SVGAGI. CDR3 length: 14 amino acids. Trimming took off 5 bases at V and 6 bases at J, with 11 bases between the two ends. CDR3 loop: CASSKTVPNSPLHF. DNA for the CDR3: TGTGCCAGCAGTAAGACAGTGCCTAATTCACCCCTCCACTTT.

This sequence joins TRBV23-1 and TRBJ2-7, with 9 bases fitting TRBD1. TRBV23-1 belongs to the ORF category, with a function that is uncertain. This CDR3 spans 16 amino acids. V lost 6 bases and J lost 3; bases outside the gene matches: 12. The CDR3 coding sequence is TGCGCCAGCAGCACATATGGGGACAGGGATCTCTACGAGCAGTACTTC. Translation gives CASSTYGDRDLYEQYF.

The chain joins TRBV29-1 to TRBJ1-5; the D gene is possibly TRBD1 (6 bases). The CDR3 covers 13 residues. Trimming shortened V by 7 bases and J by 7 bases, and 17 bases separated the two germline ends. The germline CDR1 and CDR2 sequences are SQVTM and ANQGSEA. The chain's CDR3 is CSAGTSLGQPQHF. The DNA of the CDR3 is TGCAGCGCCGGGACAAGTTTGGGACAGCCCCAGCATTTT.

Regarding this clone: One junction end disagrees with the germline gene, perhaps due to a read error. The chain is built from TRBV7-3 and TRBJ2-2, with 7 bases fitting TRBD2. This CDR3 is 16 amino acids long. Germline V gene data show CDR1 as SGHTA and CDR2 as FQGTGA. The DNA for the CDR3 is TGTGCCAGCAGCATAACCGGAGGGAGCGGGGTCGGGGAGCTGTTTTTT. This encodes CASSITGGSGVGELFF.